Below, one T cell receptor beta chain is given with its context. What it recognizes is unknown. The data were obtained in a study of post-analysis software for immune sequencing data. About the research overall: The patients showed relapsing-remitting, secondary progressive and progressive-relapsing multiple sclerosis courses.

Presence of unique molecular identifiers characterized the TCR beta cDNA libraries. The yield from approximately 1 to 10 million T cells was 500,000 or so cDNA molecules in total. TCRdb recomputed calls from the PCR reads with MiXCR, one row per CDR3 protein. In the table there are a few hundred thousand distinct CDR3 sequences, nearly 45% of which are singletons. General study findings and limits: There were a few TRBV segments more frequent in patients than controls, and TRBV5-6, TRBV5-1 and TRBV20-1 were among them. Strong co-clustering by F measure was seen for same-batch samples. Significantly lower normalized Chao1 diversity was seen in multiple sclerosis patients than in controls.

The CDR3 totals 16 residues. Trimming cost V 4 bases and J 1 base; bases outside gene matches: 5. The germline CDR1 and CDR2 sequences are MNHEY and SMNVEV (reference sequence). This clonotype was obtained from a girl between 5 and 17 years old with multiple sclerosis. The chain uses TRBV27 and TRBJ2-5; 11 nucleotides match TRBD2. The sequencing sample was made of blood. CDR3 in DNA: TGTGCCAGCAGTTCCCCGGGACTAGCGGCCCAAGAGACCCAGTACTTC. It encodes CASSSPGLAAQETQYF.